This T cell receptor beta chain came from a study of shared clonotypes between healthy human individuals. Recent acute infections and vaccinations were absent in the healthy HIV-negative adult donors. Study-wide results and limits: Among four donors, roughly 5% of naive CD4 clonotypes were found in common. It was anticipated that sequencing depth would influence how many clonotypes donors shared.

In regard to this clone: Its antigen is not identified. Different DNA sequences within this sample yield the same CDR3.

The protocol was immunoSEQ multiplex PCR, while the TCRdb copy is restricted to in-frame clones and leaves out a portion. This sample has some 2,500,000 clones; approximately 94% occur once, and the top ten carry roughly 0.36%. The sample taken for sequencing was naive CD4+ T cells from PBMCs. The subset is: CD45RA+ positively selected. The origin of this receptor is a young man in good health. Some clones in this sample may be carry-over from other donors' samples.

The CDR3 DNA reads as TGTGCCAGCAGCTTCGGGACTAGCGGCTACAATGAGCAGTTCTTC. Translating it yields CASSFGTSGYNEQFF. The V and J genes are TRBV7-3 and TRBJ2-1, with 11 bases matching TRBD2. V dropped 3 bases and J dropped 3; count of bases not matched to a gene: 1. CDR3 length equals 15 residues. Germline loops: CDR1 SGHTA, CDR2 FQGTGA.